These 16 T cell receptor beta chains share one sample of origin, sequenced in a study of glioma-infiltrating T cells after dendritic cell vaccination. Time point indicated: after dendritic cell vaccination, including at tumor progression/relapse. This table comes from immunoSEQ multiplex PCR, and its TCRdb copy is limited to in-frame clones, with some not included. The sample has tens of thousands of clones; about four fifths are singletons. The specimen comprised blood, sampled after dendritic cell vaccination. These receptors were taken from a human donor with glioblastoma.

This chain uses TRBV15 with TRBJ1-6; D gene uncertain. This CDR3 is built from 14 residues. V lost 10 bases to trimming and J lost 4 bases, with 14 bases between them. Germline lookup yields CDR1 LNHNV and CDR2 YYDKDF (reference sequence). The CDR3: CAIRGDLYNSPLHF. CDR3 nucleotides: TGTGCCATCCGAGGAGATCTTTATAATTCACCCCTCCACTTT. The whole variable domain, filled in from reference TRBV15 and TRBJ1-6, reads DAMVIQNPRYQVTQFGKPVTLSCSQTLNHNVMYWYQQKSSQAPKLLFHYYDKDFNNEADTPDNFQSRRPNTSFCFLDIRSPGLGDTAMYLCAIRGDLYNSPLHFGNGTRLTVT.

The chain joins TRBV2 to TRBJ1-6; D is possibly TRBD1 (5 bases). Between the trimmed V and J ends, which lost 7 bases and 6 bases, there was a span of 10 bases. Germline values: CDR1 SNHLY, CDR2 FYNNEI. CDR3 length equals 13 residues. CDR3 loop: CASIGTRNSPLHF. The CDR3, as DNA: TGTGCCAGCATAGGGACTCGTAATTCACCCCTCCACTTT.

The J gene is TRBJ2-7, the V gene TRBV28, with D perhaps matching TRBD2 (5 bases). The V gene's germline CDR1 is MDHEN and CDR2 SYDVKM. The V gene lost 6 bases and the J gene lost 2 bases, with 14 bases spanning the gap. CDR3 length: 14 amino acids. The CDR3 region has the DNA TGTGCCAGCAGGATTCCGGGATCAGCCTACGAGCAGTACTTC. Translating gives CASRIPGSAYEQYF.

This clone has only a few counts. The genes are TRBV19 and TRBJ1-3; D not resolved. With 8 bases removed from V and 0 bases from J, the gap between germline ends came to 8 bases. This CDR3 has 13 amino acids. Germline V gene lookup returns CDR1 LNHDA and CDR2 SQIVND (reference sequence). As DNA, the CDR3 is TGTGCCAGTGGAGCCTCCTCTGGAAACACCATATATTTT. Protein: CASGASSGNTIYF.

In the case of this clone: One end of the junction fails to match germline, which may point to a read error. The CDR3, as DNA: TGTGCCAGCGGCGATGGGGACAGCAATGGCTGCACCTTC. As protein: CASGDGDSNGCTF. This chain joins TRBV7-3 and TRBJ1-2; 7 nucleotides match TRBD1. CDR3 length: 13 amino acids. Per germline, CDR1 SGHTA and CDR2 FQGTGA.

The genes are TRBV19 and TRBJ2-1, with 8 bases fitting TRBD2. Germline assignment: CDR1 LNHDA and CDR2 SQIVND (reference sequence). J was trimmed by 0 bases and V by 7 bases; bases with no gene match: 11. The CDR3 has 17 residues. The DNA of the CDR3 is TGTGCCAGTAACGGGCTAGCGGGCATCAGCTCCTACAATGAGCAGTTCTTC. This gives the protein CASNGLAGISSYNEQFF.

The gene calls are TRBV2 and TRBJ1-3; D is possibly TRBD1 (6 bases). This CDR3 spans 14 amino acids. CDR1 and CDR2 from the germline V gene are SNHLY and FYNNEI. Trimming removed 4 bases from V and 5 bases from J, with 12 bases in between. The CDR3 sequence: CASSAGALRNTIYF. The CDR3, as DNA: TGTGCCAGCAGTGCAGGGGCCCTCCGAAACACCATATATTTT.

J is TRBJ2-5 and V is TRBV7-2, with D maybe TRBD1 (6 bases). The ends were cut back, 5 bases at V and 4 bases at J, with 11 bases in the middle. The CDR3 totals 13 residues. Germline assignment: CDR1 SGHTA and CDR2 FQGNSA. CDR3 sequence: CASSRNRVETQYF. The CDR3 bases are TGTGCCAGCAGCCGCAACAGGGTAGAGACCCAGTACTTC.

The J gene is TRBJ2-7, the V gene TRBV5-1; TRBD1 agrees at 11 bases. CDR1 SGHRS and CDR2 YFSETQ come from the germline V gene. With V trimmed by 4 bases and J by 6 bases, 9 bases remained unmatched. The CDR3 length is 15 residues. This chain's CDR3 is CASSPGWGQGGEQYF. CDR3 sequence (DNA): TGCGCCAGCAGCCCCGGTTGGGGACAGGGGGGCGAGCAGTACTTC.

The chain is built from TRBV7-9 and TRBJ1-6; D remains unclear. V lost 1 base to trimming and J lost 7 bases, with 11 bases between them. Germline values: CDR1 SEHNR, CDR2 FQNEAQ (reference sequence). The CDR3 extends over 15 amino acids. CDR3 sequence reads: CASSLEPGLNSPLHF. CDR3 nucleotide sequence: TGTGCCAGCAGCTTAGAACCGGGTCTAAATTCACCCCTCCACTTT.

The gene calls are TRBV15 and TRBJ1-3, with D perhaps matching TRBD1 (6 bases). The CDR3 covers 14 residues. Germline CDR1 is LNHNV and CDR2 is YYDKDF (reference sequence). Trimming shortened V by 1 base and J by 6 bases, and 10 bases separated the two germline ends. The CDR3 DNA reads TGTGCCACCAGCAGAGGAGGGGGAATAAACACCATATATTTT. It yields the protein CATSRGGGINTIYF.

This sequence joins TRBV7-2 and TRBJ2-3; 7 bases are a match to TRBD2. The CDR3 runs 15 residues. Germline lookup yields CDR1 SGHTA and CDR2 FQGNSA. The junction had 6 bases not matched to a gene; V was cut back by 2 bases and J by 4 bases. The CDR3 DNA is TGTGCCAGCAGCTTAAACGGGGGAGGGGCAGATACGCAGTATTTT. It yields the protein CASSLNGGGADTQYF.

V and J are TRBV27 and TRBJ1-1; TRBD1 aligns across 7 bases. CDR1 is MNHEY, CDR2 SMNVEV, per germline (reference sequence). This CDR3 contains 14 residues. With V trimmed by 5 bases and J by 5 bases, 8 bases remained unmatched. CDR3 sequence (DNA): TGTGCCAGCAGTCCGACAGGGTCGAAAACTGAAGCTTTCTTT. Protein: CASSPTGSKTEAFF.

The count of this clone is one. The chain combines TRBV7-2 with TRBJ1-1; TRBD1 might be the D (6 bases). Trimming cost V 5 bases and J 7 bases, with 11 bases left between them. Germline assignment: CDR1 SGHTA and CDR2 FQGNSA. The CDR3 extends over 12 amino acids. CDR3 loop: CASSPGQNEAFF. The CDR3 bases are TGTGCCAGCAGCCCTGGACAGAATGAAGCTTTCTTT.

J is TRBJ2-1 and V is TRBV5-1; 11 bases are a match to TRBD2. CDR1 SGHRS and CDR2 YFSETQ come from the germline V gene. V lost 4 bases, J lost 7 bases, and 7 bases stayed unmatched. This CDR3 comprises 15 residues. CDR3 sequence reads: CASSTLAGEANEQFF. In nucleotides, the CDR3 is TGCGCCAGCAGCACACTAGCGGGGGAGGCAAATGAGCAGTTCTTC.

Written as DNA, the CDR3 is TGTGCCAGCAGCTTCGAGTCTCTCTCTGGCTACACCTTC. Its translation: CASSFESLSGYTF. The rearrangement links TRBV11-3 to TRBJ1-2, with D unclear. Germline V CDR1 and CDR2: SGHNT, YENEEA. Deletions cut 3 bases from V and 7 bases from J, with 12 bases between. The CDR3 sequence is 13 residues long.